This T cell receptor (beta chain) was recorded in a study of blood T cell repertoires in COVID-19. Across the whole study: Samples came from the United States, Italy and Spain, spanning acute and convalescent COVID-19. T cells, B-cell-depleted T cells, or PBMCs provided the cDNA or gDNA that served as material.

Germline V gene sequence: CDR1 MNHEY, CDR2 SVGAGI. CDR3 length: 13 residues. Per the authors' pipeline: By means of reference gene primer amplification, nucleated cell counts were estimated. Generated by immunoSEQ multiplex PCR, the TCRdb table keeps only in-frame clones and is missing some. D and trimming come from the DNA, and the V and J calls and clone size come from that table. The sample carries under 65,000 clones, 90% recorded once. Material for sequencing was peripheral blood. The genes are TRBV6-5 and TRBJ2-2; a weak D match, TRBD2 (6 bases). This receptor was identified in a woman aged 80 or over with active COVID-19. The CDR3 DNA follows: TGTGTCTCGGGAGCCACGAACACCGGGGAGCTGTTTTTT. This encodes CVSGATNTGELFF.